This entry features one TCR beta chain sequence. The antigen is unknown. CDR1 is SGHRS, CDR2 YFSETQ, per germline. The J segment lost 2 bases and the V segment lost 0 bases, leaving 8 bases of the junction unmatched. CDR3 length equals 18 residues. This sample was taken from a study of cytomegalovirus exposure and HLA in healthy donors. Overall study context: Out of 150 million to 200 million T cells, an earlier analysis found roughly 100 million unique TCR beta sequences in total.

Study results and limitations: Segments of the TCR beta V type were, in most cases, productive about 90% or about 30% of the time in an earlier analysis. Solely CMV serostatus was available to characterize immune exposure. A missense variant in DCLRE1C was later tied to TCR beta V- and J-gene trimming.

It was with 60 Vbeta and 13 Jbeta primers that the PCR ran. Generated by immunoSEQ multiplex PCR, the TCRdb table keeps only in-frame clones and is missing some. The data contain about 150,000 clones, roughly four fifths of them singletons. The chain combines TRBV5-1 with TRBJ2-7, with 13 bases aligning to TRBD2. This TCR was sampled from a man younger than 35 in good health and CMV-seronegative. Sequenced: PBMCs. The DNA for the CDR3 is TGCGCCAGCAGCTTGGCATGGACTAGCGGGAGATTAGCCTACGAGCAGTACTTC. Encoded protein: CASSLAWTSGRLAYEQYF.